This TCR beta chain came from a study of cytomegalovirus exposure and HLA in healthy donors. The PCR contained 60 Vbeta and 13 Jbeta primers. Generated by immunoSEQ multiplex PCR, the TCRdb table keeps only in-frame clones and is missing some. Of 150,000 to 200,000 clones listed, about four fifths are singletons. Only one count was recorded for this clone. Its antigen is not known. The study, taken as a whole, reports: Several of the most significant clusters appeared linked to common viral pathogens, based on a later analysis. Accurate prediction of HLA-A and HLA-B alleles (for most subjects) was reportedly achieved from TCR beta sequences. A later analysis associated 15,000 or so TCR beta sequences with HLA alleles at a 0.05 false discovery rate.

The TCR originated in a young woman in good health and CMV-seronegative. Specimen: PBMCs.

The chain's CDR3 is CASTTSGIGSYNEQFF. Here the CDR3 DNA reads TGTGCCTCTACTACCTCAGGGATTGGCTCCTACAATGAGCAGTTCTTC. The rearrangement links TRBV27 to TRBJ2-1; D perhaps matches TRBD1 (5 bases). Trimming cost V 11 bases and J 0 bases, with 20 bases left between them. The CDR3 has 16 residues. Germline CDR1 MNHEY, CDR2 SMNVEV (reference sequence).